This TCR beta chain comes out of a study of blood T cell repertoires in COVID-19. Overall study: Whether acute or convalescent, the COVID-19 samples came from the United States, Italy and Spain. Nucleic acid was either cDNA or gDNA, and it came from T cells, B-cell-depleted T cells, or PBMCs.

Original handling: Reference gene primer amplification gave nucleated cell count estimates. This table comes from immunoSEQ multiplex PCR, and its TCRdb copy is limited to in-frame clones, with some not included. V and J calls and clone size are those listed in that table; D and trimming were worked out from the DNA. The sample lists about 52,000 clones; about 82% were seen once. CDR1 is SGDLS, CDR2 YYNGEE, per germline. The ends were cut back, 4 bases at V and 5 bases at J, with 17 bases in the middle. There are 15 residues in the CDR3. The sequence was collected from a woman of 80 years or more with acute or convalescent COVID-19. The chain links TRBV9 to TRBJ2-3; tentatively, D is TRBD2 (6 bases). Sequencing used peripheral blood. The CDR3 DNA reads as TGTGCCAGCAGCCTAAGGGCTGGGGGAGGAGATACGCAGTATTTT. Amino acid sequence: CASSLRAGGGDTQYF.